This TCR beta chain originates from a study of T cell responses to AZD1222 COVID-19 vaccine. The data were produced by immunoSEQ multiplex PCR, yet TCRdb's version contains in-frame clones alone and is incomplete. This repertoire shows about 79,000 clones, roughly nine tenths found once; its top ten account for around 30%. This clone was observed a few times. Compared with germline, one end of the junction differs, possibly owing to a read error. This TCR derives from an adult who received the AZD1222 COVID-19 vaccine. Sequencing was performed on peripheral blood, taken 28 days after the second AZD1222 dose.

CDR3 amino acids: CASSEEDRATQYF. Here the CDR3 DNA reads TGTGCCAGCAGCGAAGAGGACAGGGCTACGCAGTATTTT. V usage is TRBV3-1 (or the pseudogene TRBV3-2) and J usage is TRBJ2-3; 8 bases fit TRBD1. Germline loops: CDR1 LGHDT, CDR2 YNNKEL (reference sequence). The CDR3 is 13 amino acids.